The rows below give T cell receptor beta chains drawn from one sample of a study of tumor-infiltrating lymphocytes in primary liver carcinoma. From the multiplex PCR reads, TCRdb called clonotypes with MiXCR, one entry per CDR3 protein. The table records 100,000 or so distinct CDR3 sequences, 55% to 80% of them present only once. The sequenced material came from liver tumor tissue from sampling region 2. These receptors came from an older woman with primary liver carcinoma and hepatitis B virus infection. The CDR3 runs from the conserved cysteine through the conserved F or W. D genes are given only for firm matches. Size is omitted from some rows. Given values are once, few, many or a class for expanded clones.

CDR3 DNA: TGTGCCAGCAGTGAAATCAGGGGTTCGGCTGAAGCTTTCTTT; CDR3 protein: CASSEIRGSAEAFF; J gene: TRBJ1-1; D gene: .; V gene: TRBV6-1; clone size: many
CDR3 DNA: TGCGCCAGCAGCCAGGGGCTACAGGGGTTTGAGCGGTACTTC; CDR3 protein: CASSQGLQGFERYF; J gene: TRBJ2-7; D gene: TRBD1; V gene: TRBV4-1; clone size: .
CDR3 DNA: TGTGCCAGCAGCTTAGTGGGACAGGGTCATCAGCCCCAGCATTTT; CDR3 protein: CASSLVGQGHQPQHF; J gene: TRBJ1-5; D gene: TRBD1; V gene: TRBV7-9; clone size: many
CDR3 DNA: TGCGCCAGCAGCCCTCGGACAGGGGATAGCAATCAGCCCCGGCATTTC; CDR3 protein: CASSPRTGDSNQPRHF; J gene: TRBJ1-5; D gene: TRBD1; V gene: TRBV4-1; clone size: .
CDR3 DNA: TGTGCCAGCAGCTTAGGTGCGGGAGGTGGCTACGAGCAGTACTTC; CDR3 protein: CASSLGAGGGYEQYF; J gene: TRBJ2-7; D gene: TRBD2; V gene: TRBV11-2; clone size: medium-sized
CDR3 DNA: TGTGCCAGCAGCTTAGACAGTTTGAACACTGAAGCTTTCTTT; CDR3 protein: CASSLDSLNTEAFF; J gene: TRBJ1-1; D gene: .; V gene: TRBV11-2; clone size: .
CDR3 DNA: TGTGCCAGTATCCTATCGGGTCTTTACAGCACTGAAGCTTTCTTT; CDR3 protein: CASILSGLYSTEAFF; J gene: TRBJ1-1; D gene: .; V gene: TRBV19; clone size: .
CDR3 DNA: TGTGCCAGCAGCTCGGACAGTAACTCTGGAAACACCTTATATTTT; CDR3 protein: CASSSDSNSGNTLYF; J gene: TRBJ1-3; D gene: .; V gene: TRBV11-3; clone size: .
CDR3 DNA: TGTGCCAGCAGCCAGGGGAGGGGATCGAACACCTGGGAGCTGTTCTTT; CDR3 protein: CASSQGRGSNTWELFF; J gene: TRBJ2-2; D gene: .; V gene: TRBV12-3/TRBV12-4; clone size: few
CDR3 DNA: TGTGCCACCAGTGATTTACGGGCGGGAGGCCGCACAGATACGCAGTATTTT; CDR3 protein: CATSDLRAGGRTDTQYF; J gene: TRBJ2-3; D gene: TRBD2; V gene: TRBV24-1; clone size: few
CDR3 DNA: TGTGCTAGCAGCCCGAGACAGGGGGGCTACATGAACAATGAAGCGTTCTTT; CDR3 protein: CASSPRQGGYMNNEAFF; J gene: TRBJ1-1; D gene: TRBD1; V gene: TRBV11-2; clone size: .
CDR3 DNA: TGTGCTAGTGGAGGACAGGTCACAGATACGCAGTATTTT; CDR3 protein: CASGGQVTDTQYF; J gene: TRBJ2-3; D gene: TRBD1; V gene: TRBV12-5; clone size: many
CDR3 DNA: TGTGCCAGCAGCCTAGGGAGGTCCTCCGAAACTTTCTTT; CDR3 protein: CASSLGRSSETFF; J gene: TRBJ1-1; D gene: .; V gene: TRBV11-2; clone size: .
CDR3 DNA: TGTGCCAGCAGCCAGCTCTGGGACTTCTGCCCTACAGATACGCAGTATTTT; CDR3 protein: CASSQLWDFCPTDTQYF; J gene: TRBJ2-3; D gene: .; V gene: TRBV4-2; clone size: .
CDR3 DNA: TGTGCCAGCAGTTCGTACCCGGGACTAGCGGCTGAACCCTTC; CDR3 protein: CASSSYPGLAAEPF; J gene: TRBJ2-7; D gene: TRBD2; V gene: TRBV28; clone size: few
CDR3 DNA: TGTGACAGCGGGTTGGGATTAGGGCAGTTCTATGGCTACACCTTC; CDR3 protein: CDSGLGLGQFYGYTF; J gene: TRBJ1-2; D gene: .; V gene: TRBV13; clone size: .
CDR3 DNA: TGTACCAGCTCGTCGGCCCACGGGACAGGCTATGGCTACACCTTC; CDR3 protein: CTSSSAHGTGYGYTF; J gene: TRBJ1-2; D gene: TRBD1; V gene: TRBV6-5; clone size: .
CDR3 DNA: TGTGCCAGCAGCCCGCGGACAGGGGACGACACTGAAGCTTTCTTT; CDR3 protein: CASSPRTGDDTEAFF; J gene: TRBJ1-1; D gene: TRBD1; V gene: TRBV5-5; clone size: many
CDR3 DNA: TGTGCCAACAGCCCTCCGCAAGGACAGACCGGGGAACTGTTTTTT; CDR3 protein: CANSPPQGQTGELFF; J gene: TRBJ2-2; D gene: .; V gene: TRBV11-2; clone size: .
CDR3 DNA: TGTGCCATCAGTGATGAGGCGGAAAGGGGTTACAATGAGCAGTTCTTC; CDR3 protein: CAISDEAERGYNEQFF; J gene: TRBJ2-1; D gene: .; V gene: TRBV10-3; clone size: many
CDR3 DNA: TGTGCTAGCTCACCACGGACTGGGGAAGGCACTGAAGCTTTCTTT; CDR3 protein: CASSPRTGEGTEAFF; J gene: TRBJ1-1; D gene: .; V gene: TRBV18; clone size: .
CDR3 DNA: TGCGCCATTAGTACAGGGACTAGATTCGAGCAGTACTTC; CDR3 protein: CAISTGTRFEQYF; J gene: TRBJ2-7; D gene: TRBD2; V gene: TRBV6-5; clone size: .
CDR3 DNA: TGCAGCGTTGCAGGTGCACAGGGATTCTTCTACGAGCAGTACTTC; CDR3 protein: CSVAGAQGFFYEQYF; J gene: TRBJ2-7; D gene: .; V gene: TRBV29-1; clone size: .
CDR3 DNA: TGTGCCAGCAGTCATGACAGATCCAATCAGCCCCAGCATTTT; CDR3 protein: CASSHDRSNQPQHF; J gene: TRBJ1-5; D gene: .; V gene: TRBV4-2; clone size: .
CDR3 DNA: TGTGCCAGCAGTTTTTCCGGCAGCAGCTCCTACGAGCAGTACTTC; CDR3 protein: CASSFSGSSSYEQYF; J gene: TRBJ2-7; D gene: .; V gene: TRBV28; clone size: many
CDR3 DNA: TGTACCAGTAGCCCGTGGGGCGGAGAGCTGTTTTTT; CDR3 protein: CTSSPWGGELFF; J gene: TRBJ2-2; D gene: .; V gene: TRBV11-3; clone size: .
CDR3 DNA: TGCAGCGCTGAAGAGGTGTGGGGGGCTCATAGTGAGCAGTCCTTC; CDR3 protein: CSAEEVWGAHSEQSF; J gene: TRBJ2-1; D gene: .; V gene: TRBV29-1; clone size: .
CDR3 DNA: TGTGCCAGCATATCAGTATGGGGCGCCTACGAGCAGTACTTC; CDR3 protein: CASISVWGAYEQYF; J gene: TRBJ2-7; D gene: .; V gene: TRBV6-1; clone size: .
CDR3 DNA: TGTGCCAGCAGTCCCTGGACTAGCCCTGAGCAGTACTTC; CDR3 protein: CASSPWTSPEQYF; J gene: TRBJ2-7; D gene: TRBD2; V gene: TRBV28; clone size: few
CDR3 DNA: TGCGCCAGCCTTGTGGGGGCGGGAACTGAAGCTTTCTTT; CDR3 protein: CASLVGAGTEAFF; J gene: TRBJ1-1; D gene: .; V gene: TRBV12-3/TRBV12-4; clone size: .
CDR3 DNA: TGTGCCAGCAGCTTAGAGTGGGGAGGAGGAAGGCAGTACTTC; CDR3 protein: CASSLEWGGGRQYF; J gene: TRBJ2-7; D gene: .; V gene: TRBV11-2; clone size: .
CDR3 DNA: TGTACCAGCACCCCGCCCATCGAGCGGAGCCCCTATCTTCCTACGCAGTATTTT; CDR3 protein: CTSTPPIERSPYLPTQYF; J gene: TRBJ2-3; D gene: .; V gene: TRBV28; clone size: .
CDR3 DNA: TGCGCCAACAGCTCCCTTGGGGACAGACCCCTGAATGAGCAGTTCTTC; CDR3 protein: CANSSLGDRPLNEQFF; J gene: TRBJ2-1; D gene: TRBD1; V gene: TRBV28; clone size: .
CDR3 DNA: TGTGCCAGCTGCTTAGAACCCCATGTGCAGTTCTTC; CDR3 protein: CASCLEPHVQFF; J gene: TRBJ2-1; D gene: .; V gene: TRBV11-1; clone size: .
CDR3 DNA: TGTGCCAGCACCCGACGGGAACTAGCCGAGTGTGTGAGCACAGATACGCAGTATTTT; CDR3 protein: CASTRRELAECVSTDTQYF; J gene: TRBJ2-3; D gene: .; V gene: TRBV12-3/TRBV12-4; clone size: .
CDR3 DNA: TGTGCCAGCAGCCCCCCACAGGGGAAGCGGCGATGGCAAGAGACCCAGTACTTC; CDR3 protein: CASSPPQGKRRWQETQYF; J gene: TRBJ2-5; D gene: .; V gene: TRBV21-1; clone size: .
CDR3 DNA: TGTGCCTGGAGGGCTCCCGGGACCCACAATGAGCAGTTCTTC; CDR3 protein: CAWRAPGTHNEQFF; J gene: TRBJ2-1; D gene: .; V gene: TRBV30; clone size: .
CDR3 DNA: TGCAGCGTAAGAAGGGACAGGGGGATAGAGACCCAGTACTTC; CDR3 protein: CSVRRDRGIETQYF; J gene: TRBJ2-5; D gene: TRBD1; V gene: TRBV29-1; clone size: .
CDR3 DNA: TGTGCCAGTACAACCAGCGGGGCCCACGAGCAGTACTTC; CDR3 protein: CASTTSGAHEQYF; J gene: TRBJ2-7; D gene: TRBD2; V gene: TRBV12-3/TRBV12-4; clone size: .
CDR3 DNA: TGTGCCAGCAGAGACGAGCGGGAGGCCCCCAATGAGCAGTTCTTC; CDR3 protein: CASRDEREAPNEQFF; J gene: TRBJ2-1; D gene: TRBD2; V gene: TRBV12-3/TRBV12-4; clone size: large
CDR3 DNA: TGTGCTAGCAGCTCGGGACTAGCGGGACCAGATATGCGGTATTTT; CDR3 protein: CASSSGLAGPDMRYF; J gene: TRBJ2-3; D gene: TRBD2; V gene: TRBV11-2; clone size: once
CDR3 DNA: TGTGCCAGCAGTCGACACAGGGGAGGGGGACGGAGCTCCTACAGTGAGCAGTTCTTC; CDR3 protein: CASSRHRGGGRSSYSEQFF; J gene: TRBJ2-1; D gene: .; V gene: TRBV11-2; clone size: .
CDR3 DNA: TGCGCCAGCGGGCAGGGTGAAAAACTGTTTTTT; CDR3 protein: CASGQGEKLFF; J gene: TRBJ1-4; D gene: .; V gene: TRBV5-1; clone size: many
CDR3 DNA: TGCAGTGCCGAGTCCGCTAGCGGGAGGTACACATACAATGAGCAGTTCTTC; CDR3 protein: CSAESASGRYTYNEQFF; J gene: TRBJ2-1; D gene: TRBD2; V gene: TRBV20-1; clone size: .
CDR3 DNA: TGTGCCAGCAGTTACTCCCACCGGGAGCCAACCCATGAGCAGTTCTTC; CDR3 protein: CASSYSHREPTHEQFF; J gene: TRBJ2-1; D gene: .; V gene: TRBV6-2/TRBV6-3; clone size: few
CDR3 DNA: TGTGCCAGCAACTCAAGCCCGGACAGGGGAGCGTACACTGGAAACACCATATATTTT; CDR3 protein: CASNSSPDRGAYTGNTIYF; J gene: TRBJ1-3; D gene: TRBD1; V gene: TRBV11-2; clone size: once
CDR3 DNA: TGCAGCTCCCTGGGAAGCAGGAGTTCCATGGGTGAGCAGTTCTTC; CDR3 protein: CSSLGSRSSMGEQFF; J gene: TRBJ2-1; D gene: .; V gene: TRBV29-1; clone size: many
CDR3 DNA: TGTACCAGCAGCTTTGGGGGAGCTAGTTACGGACAGTACTTC; CDR3 protein: CTSSFGGASYGQYF; J gene: TRBJ2-7; D gene: .; V gene: TRBV11-2; clone size: .
CDR3 DNA: TGTGCCAGCTGCCCAATCTCGACAGGGCCCAATCAGCCCCAGCATTTT; CDR3 protein: CASCPISTGPNQPQHF; J gene: TRBJ1-5; D gene: TRBD1; V gene: TRBV11-1; clone size: .
CDR3 DNA: TGCGCCAGCACCTCACCCCTGGGGGGGACAGGGGTCTCGTTTGAGCAGTTCTTC; CDR3 protein: CASTSPLGGTGVSFEQFF; J gene: TRBJ2-1; D gene: TRBD1; V gene: TRBV10-1; clone size: many
CDR3 DNA: TGTGCCAGCAGTTACGGGACAGGGCGGGAAAAACTGTTTTTT; CDR3 protein: CASSYGTGREKLFF; J gene: TRBJ1-4; D gene: TRBD1; V gene: TRBV6-6; clone size: many
CDR3 DNA: TGCAACGTTGACGAACTAGCAGCAGATACGCAGTATTTC; CDR3 protein: CNVDELAADTQYF; J gene: TRBJ2-3; D gene: .; V gene: TRBV29-1; clone size: .